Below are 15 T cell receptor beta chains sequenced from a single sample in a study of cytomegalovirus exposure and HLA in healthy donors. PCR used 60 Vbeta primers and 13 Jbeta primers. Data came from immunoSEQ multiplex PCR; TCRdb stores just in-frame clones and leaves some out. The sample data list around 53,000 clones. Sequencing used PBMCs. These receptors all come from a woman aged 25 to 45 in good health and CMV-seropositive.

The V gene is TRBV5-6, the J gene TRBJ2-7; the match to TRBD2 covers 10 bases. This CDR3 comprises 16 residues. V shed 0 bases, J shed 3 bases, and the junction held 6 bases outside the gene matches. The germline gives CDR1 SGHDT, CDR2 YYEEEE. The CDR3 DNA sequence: TGTGCCAGCAGCTTGGAACTAGCGGGGAGCCACTACGAGCAGTACTTC. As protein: CASSLELAGSHYEQYF.

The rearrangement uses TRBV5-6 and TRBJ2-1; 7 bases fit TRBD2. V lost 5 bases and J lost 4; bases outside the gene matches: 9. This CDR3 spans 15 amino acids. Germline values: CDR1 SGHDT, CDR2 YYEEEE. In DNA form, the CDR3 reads TGTGCCAGCAGTATCAGGGACTATTCTTACAATGAGCAGTTCTTC. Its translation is CASSIRDYSYNEQFF.

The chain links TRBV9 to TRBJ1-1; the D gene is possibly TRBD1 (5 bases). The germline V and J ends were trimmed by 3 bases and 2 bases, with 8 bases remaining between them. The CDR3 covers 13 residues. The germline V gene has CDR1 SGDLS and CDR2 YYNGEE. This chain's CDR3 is CASSGDSNTEAFF. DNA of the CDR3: TGTGCCAGCAGCGGCGACAGTAACACTGAAGCTTTCTTT.

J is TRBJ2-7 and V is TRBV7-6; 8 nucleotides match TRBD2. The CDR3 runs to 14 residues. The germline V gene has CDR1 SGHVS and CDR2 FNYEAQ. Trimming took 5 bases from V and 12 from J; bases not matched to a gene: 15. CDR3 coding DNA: TGTGCCAGCAGCGCCAATAGTGGGCTAGCGGGTCTGTACTTC. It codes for CASSANSGLAGLYF.

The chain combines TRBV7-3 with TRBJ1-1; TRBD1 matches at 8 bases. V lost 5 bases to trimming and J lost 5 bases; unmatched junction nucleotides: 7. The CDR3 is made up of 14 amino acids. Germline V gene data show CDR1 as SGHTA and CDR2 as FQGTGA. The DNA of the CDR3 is TGTGCCAGCAGCGGACAGGGACCTGGAACTGAAGCTTTCTTT. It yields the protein CASSGQGPGTEAFF.

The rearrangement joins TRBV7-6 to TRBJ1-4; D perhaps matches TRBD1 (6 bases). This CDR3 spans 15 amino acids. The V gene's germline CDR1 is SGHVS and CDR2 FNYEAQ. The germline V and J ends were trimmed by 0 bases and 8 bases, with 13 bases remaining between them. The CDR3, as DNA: TGTGCCAGCAGCTTAGCATCGGGGGGCGCAGAAAAACTGTTTTTT. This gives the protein CASSLASGGAEKLFF.

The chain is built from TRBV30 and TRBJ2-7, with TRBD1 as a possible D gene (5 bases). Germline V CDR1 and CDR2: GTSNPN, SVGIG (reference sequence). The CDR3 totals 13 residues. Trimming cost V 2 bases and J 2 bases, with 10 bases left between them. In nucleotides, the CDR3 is TGTGCCTGGAGTAGGGGTTTGGCCTACGAGCAGTACTTC. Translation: CAWSRGLAYEQYF.

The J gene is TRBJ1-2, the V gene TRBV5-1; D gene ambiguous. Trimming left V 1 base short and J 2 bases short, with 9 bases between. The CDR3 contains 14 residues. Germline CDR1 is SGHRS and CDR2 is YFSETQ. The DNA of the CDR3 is TGCGCCAGCAGCTTGTTCACTACAAACTATGGCTACACCTTC. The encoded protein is CASSLFTTNYGYTF.

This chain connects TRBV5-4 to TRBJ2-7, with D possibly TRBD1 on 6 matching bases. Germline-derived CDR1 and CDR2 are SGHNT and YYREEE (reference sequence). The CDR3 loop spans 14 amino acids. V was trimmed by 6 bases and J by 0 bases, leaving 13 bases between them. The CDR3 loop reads CASTPDSSSYEQYF. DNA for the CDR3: TGTGCCAGCACCCCGGACAGTAGCTCCTACGAGCAGTACTTC.

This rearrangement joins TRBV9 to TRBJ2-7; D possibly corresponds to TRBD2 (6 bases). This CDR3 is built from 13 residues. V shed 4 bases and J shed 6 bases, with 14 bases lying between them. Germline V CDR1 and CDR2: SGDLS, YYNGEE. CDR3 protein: CASSSGTQSEQYF. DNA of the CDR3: TGTGCCAGCAGCTCCGGGACTCAAAGCGAGCAGTACTTC.

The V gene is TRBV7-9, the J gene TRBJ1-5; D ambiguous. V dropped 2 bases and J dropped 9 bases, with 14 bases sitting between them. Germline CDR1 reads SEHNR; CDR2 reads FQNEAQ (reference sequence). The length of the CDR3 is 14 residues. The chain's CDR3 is CASSLSGEGRPQHF. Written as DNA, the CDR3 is TGTGCCAGCAGCTTATCCGGAGAGGGTCGGCCCCAGCATTTT.

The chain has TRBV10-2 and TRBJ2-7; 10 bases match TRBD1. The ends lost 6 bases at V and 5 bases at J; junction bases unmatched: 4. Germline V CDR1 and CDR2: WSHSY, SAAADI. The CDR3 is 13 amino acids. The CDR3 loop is CASRGTGDNEQYF. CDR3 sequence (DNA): TGCGCCAGCAGGGGGACAGGGGACAACGAGCAGTACTTC.

The CDR3 bases are TGCGCCAGCAGCCAACTTAGCGGGGGATACAATGAGCAGTTCTTC. It codes for CASSQLSGGYNEQFF. The chain employs TRBV4-1 and TRBJ2-1; 9 nucleotides line up with TRBD2. Germline CDR1 is MGHRA and CDR2 is YSYEKL. Trimming cost V 2 bases and J 4 bases; bases outside gene matches: 3. This CDR3 contains 15 residues.

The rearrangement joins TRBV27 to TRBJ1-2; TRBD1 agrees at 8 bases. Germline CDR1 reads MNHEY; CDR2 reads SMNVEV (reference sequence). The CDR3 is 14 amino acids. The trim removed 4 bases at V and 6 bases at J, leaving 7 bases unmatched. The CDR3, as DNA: TGTGCCAGCAGTTCCTCCTGGACAGGGAATGGCTACACCTTC. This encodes CASSSSWTGNGYTF.

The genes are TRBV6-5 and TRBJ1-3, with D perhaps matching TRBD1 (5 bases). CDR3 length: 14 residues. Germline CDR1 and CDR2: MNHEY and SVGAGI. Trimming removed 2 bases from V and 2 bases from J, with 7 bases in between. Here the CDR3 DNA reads TGTGCCAGCAGTTACATAGGGGCTGGAAACACCATATATTTT. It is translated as CASSYIGAGNTIYF.